This T cell receptor beta chain was retrieved from a study of type 1 regulatory T cells. Turning to the study itself: An in vitro protocol generated T-allo10, a Tr1-enriched, alloantigen-specific CD4 T cell product.

This clonotype was observed many times. This CDR3 has 15 residues. Germline-derived CDR1 and CDR2 are SGHTA and FQGTGA. Trimming took off 4 bases at V and 0 bases at J, with 10 bases between the two ends. From the reads, TCRdb called clonotypes with MiXCR, one entry per CDR3 protein. The repertoire has about 20,000 distinct CDR3 sequences, 10% to 13% of them found once; the top ten carry over 2.5%. Sequenced: CD4+ T cells, either the whole sample or a sorted fraction (not recorded which). The J gene is TRBJ2-1, the V gene TRBV7-3; D is undetermined. This clonotype was sampled from a human donor in good health. The CDR3 DNA sequence: TGTGCCAGCAGCTCGATGCCCAGCTCCTACAATGAGCAGTTCTTC. Encoded protein: CASSSMPSSYNEQFF. Looking up the rest from reference TRBV7-3 and TRBJ2-1 gives the full variable domain: GAGVSQTPSNKVTEKGKYVELRCDPISGHTALYWYRQSLGQGPEFLIYFQGTGAADDSGLPNDRFFAVRPEGSVSTLKIQRTERGDSAVYLCASSSMPSSYNEQFFGPGTRLTVL.